This T cell receptor (beta chain) derives from a study of blood T cell repertoires in COVID-19. At the level of the study: Acute-phase and convalescent COVID-19 samples originated in the United States, Italy and Spain. Sources were T cells, B-cell-depleted T cells, or PBMCs; the material itself was cDNA or gDNA.

The V end was cut by 0 bases, the J end by 11 bases, with 10 bases between. Germline V CDR1 and CDR2: MNHEY, SMNVEV (reference sequence). This CDR3 has 12 amino acids. As handled by the study authors: Estimates of nucleated cell counts were drawn from the amplification of reference gene primers. Here immunoSEQ multiplex PCR was the method, and the copy in TCRdb shows in-frame clones only, minus some. V and J calls and clone size are given by that table; D and trimming were obtained from the DNA. The data hold about 25,000 clones, with around 87% observed a single time. The sequencing input was peripheral blood. This TCR was sampled from a man aged 50-60 years with active COVID-19. The rearrangement links TRBV27 to TRBJ1-1; D is ambiguous. The CDR3 DNA reads TGTGCCAGCAGTTTATCAGGGAGACGGGCTTTCTTT. Translating gives CASSLSGRRAFF.